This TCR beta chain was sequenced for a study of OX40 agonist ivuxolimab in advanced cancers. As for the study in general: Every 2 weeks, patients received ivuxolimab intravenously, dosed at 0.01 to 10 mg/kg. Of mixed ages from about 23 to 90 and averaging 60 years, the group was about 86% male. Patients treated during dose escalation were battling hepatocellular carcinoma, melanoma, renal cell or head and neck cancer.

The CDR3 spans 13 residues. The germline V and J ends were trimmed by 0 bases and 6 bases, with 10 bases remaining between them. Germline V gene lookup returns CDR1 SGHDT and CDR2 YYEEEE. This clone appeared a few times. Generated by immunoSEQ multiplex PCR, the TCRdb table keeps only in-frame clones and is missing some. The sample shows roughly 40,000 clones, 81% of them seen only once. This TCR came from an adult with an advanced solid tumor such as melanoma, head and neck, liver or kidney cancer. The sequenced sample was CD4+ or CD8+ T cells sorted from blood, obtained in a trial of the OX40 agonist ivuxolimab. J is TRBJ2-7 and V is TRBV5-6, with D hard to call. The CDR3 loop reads CASSLGAFREQYF. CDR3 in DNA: TGTGCCAGCAGCTTGGGGGCATTTCGCGAGCAGTACTTC.